Described below is a single TCR beta chain sequence and its context. The sample originates from a study of blood T cells in healthy people across ages. From germline, CDR1 is SQVTM and CDR2 ANQGSEA. There are 13 residues in the CDR3. Trimming at V came to 7 bases and at J to 3 bases, leaving 4 bases not matched to a gene. A sample-barcoded 5' primer and a J-beta primer mix were used in a second PCR of about 7 to 12 cycles. TCRdb re-called the 5' RACE reads through MiXCR, storing one row per CDR3 protein. This sample has about 620,000 distinct CDR3 sequences; 21% occur once, and the top ten carry roughly 3.6%.

The source material was blood. The sequence derives from a man between 65 and 85 years old in good health. The V call is TRBV29-1, the J call TRBJ2-1, with 9 bases lining up with TRBD2. The CDR3, as DNA: TGCAGCGAGGCTAGCGGGAACTACAATGAGCAGTTCTTC. Its protein is CSEASGNYNEQFF.